This is a list of T cell receptor beta chains from one sample in a study of graft-versus-host responses after intestinal transplantation. The method was immunoSEQ multiplex PCR; TCRdb's version includes in-frame clones alone and lacks a portion of them. The data hold roughly 25,000 clones, with around 94% observed a single time. Sequenced material: PBMCs, taken nearly 31 days after intestinal transplant. These receptor sequences come from a human patient who received an intestinal transplant, so some T cells may come from the graft donor. CDR3s include the opening cysteine and the closing phenylalanine or tryptophan. A D gene is named only where the DNA matches it firmly. Where a row states a size, it is once, few, many or the class of an expanded clone; other rows omit it.

v_gene: TRBV27; abundance: NA; d_gene: NA; j_gene: TRBJ2-5; CDR3aa: CASSALPRRGETQYF; CDR3nt: TGTGCCAGCAGTGCACTCCCAAGGAGGGGGGAGACCCAGTACTTC
v_gene: TRBV30; abundance: NA; d_gene: NA; j_gene: TRBJ2-5; CDR3aa: CAWRLGSSGQETQYF; CDR3nt: TGTGCCTGGAGGCTGGGGTCTTCAGGGCAAGAGACCCAGTACTTC
v_gene: TRBV7-9; abundance: NA; d_gene: TRBD1; j_gene: TRBJ2-3; CDR3aa: CASSLRRPGTGPDTQYF; CDR3nt: TGTGCCAGCAGCCTCCGGCGACCCGGGACAGGGCCAGATACGCAGTATTTT
v_gene: TRBV28; abundance: NA; d_gene: TRBD1; j_gene: TRBJ2-3; CDR3aa: CAITGGDSQLPAYLSSADTQYF; CDR3nt: TGTGCCATCACAGGGGGCGATTCCCAACTTCCCGCTTATCTGTCTTCCGCAGATACGCAGTATTTT
v_gene: TRBV27; abundance: NA; d_gene: TRBD1; j_gene: TRBJ1-6; CDR3aa: CASSARQGWSPLHF; CDR3nt: TGTGCCAGCAGTGCCCGACAGGGTTGGTCACCCCTCCACTTT
v_gene: TRBV18; abundance: NA; d_gene: NA; j_gene: TRBJ1-1; CDR3aa: CASSPLRTEWNTEAFF; CDR3nt: TGTGCCAGCTCACCCCTGAGGACAGAGTGGAACACTGAAGCTTTCTTT
v_gene: TRBV6-6; abundance: NA; d_gene: NA; j_gene: TRBJ1-6; CDR3aa: CATTAGDSPLHF; CDR3nt: TGTGCCACTACCGCGGGGGACTCACCCCTCCACTTT
v_gene: TRBV5-6; abundance: NA; d_gene: TRBD2; j_gene: TRBJ2-7; CDR3aa: CASSVAGGGPYEQYF; CDR3nt: TGTGCCAGCAGCGTGGCCGGGGGGGGACCCTACGAGCAGTACTTC
v_gene: TRBV11-2; abundance: NA; d_gene: NA; j_gene: TRBJ2-7; CDR3aa: CASSLGKQGESYEQYF; CDR3nt: TGTGCCAGCAGCTTAGGAAAACAGGGAGAGTCCTACGAGCAGTACTTC
v_gene: TRBV28; abundance: NA; d_gene: TRBD1; j_gene: TRBJ1-2; CDR3aa: CASSQTAGTDEESYGYTF; CDR3nt: TGTGCCAGCAGCCAAACCGCCGGGACAGACGAGGAAAGCTATGGCTACACCTTC
v_gene: TRBV6-6; abundance: NA; d_gene: NA; j_gene: TRBJ1-1; CDR3aa: CASSYPGRENTEAFF; CDR3nt: TGTGCCAGCAGTTACCCCGGACGGGAGAACACTGAAGCTTTCTTT
v_gene: TRBV11-2; abundance: NA; d_gene: NA; j_gene: TRBJ1-2; CDR3aa: CASSLPSFYGYTF; CDR3nt: TGTGCCAGCAGCTTACCCAGCTTCTATGGCTACACCTTC
v_gene: TRBV19; abundance: NA; d_gene: NA; j_gene: TRBJ2-1; CDR3aa: CASSTGATYNEQFF; CDR3nt: TGTGCCAGTAGTACCGGCGCGACCTACAATGAGCAGTTCTTC
v_gene: TRBV29-1; abundance: NA; d_gene: TRBD2; j_gene: TRBJ2-7; CDR3aa: CSASGLAGEVEQYF; CDR3nt: TGCAGCGCCTCAGGCCTAGCGGGAGAGGTCGAGCAGTACTTC
v_gene: TRBV7-9; abundance: NA; d_gene: NA; j_gene: TRBJ2-7; CDR3aa: CASSLGGREQYF; CDR3nt: TGTGCCAGCAGCTTAGGGGGACGTGAGCAGTACTTC
v_gene: TRBV27; abundance: few; d_gene: NA; j_gene: TRBJ1-1; CDR3aa: CATHGGTEAFF; CDR3nt: TGTGCCACTCACGGGGGAACTGAAGCTTTCTTT
v_gene: TRBV7-3; abundance: NA; d_gene: NA; j_gene: TRBJ1-5; CDR3aa: CASSLSWGGNSNQPQHF; CDR3nt: TGTGCCAGCAGCTTATCTTGGGGCGGAAATAGCAATCAGCCCCAGCATTTT
v_gene: TRBV7-2; abundance: NA; d_gene: NA; j_gene: TRBJ2-7; CDR3aa: CASSFLGTDEQYF; CDR3nt: TGTGCCAGCAGCTTCCTGGGTACTGACGAGCAGTACTTC
v_gene: TRBV6-4; abundance: NA; d_gene: NA; j_gene: TRBJ2-1; CDR3aa: CASSDSISAKPNEQFF; CDR3nt: TGTGCCAGCAGTGACTCGATTTCGGCCAAACCAAATGAGCAGTTCTTC
v_gene: TRBV27; abundance: NA; d_gene: NA; j_gene: TRBJ1-1; CDR3aa: CASSLYPSWNTEAFF; CDR3nt: TGTGCCAGCAGTTTATACCCGTCCTGGAACACTGAAGCTTTCTTT
v_gene: TRBV11-2; abundance: NA; d_gene: NA; j_gene: TRBJ2-1; CDR3aa: CASSSWVDAGGNEQFF; CDR3nt: TGTGCCAGCAGCTCCTGGGTCGACGCTGGGGGAAATGAGCAGTTCTTC
v_gene: TRBV6-5; abundance: NA; d_gene: NA; j_gene: TRBJ2-7; CDR3aa: CASTKTGRAYEQYF; CDR3nt: TGTGCCAGCACCAAGACCGGAAGGGCCTACGAGCAGTACTTC
v_gene: TRBV7-9; abundance: NA; d_gene: TRBD1; j_gene: TRBJ2-1; CDR3aa: CASSFPGQGYEQFF; CDR3nt: TGTGCCAGCAGCTTCCCGGGACAGGGGTATGAGCAGTTCTTC
v_gene: TRBV7-8; abundance: NA; d_gene: TRBD2; j_gene: TRBJ2-1; CDR3aa: CASSLARLAGMYNEQFF; CDR3nt: TGTGCCAGCAGCTTAGCTCGACTAGCGGGAATGTACAATGAGCAGTTCTTC
v_gene: TRBV7-9; abundance: NA; d_gene: NA; j_gene: TRBJ2-5; CDR3aa: CASSFSGQETQYF; CDR3nt: TGTGCCAGCAGCTTTAGCGGCCAAGAGACCCAGTACTTC
v_gene: TRBV4-1; abundance: once; d_gene: NA; j_gene: TRBJ2-3; CDR3aa: CAASLEGTGDPDTQYF; CDR3nt: TGCGCCGCCTCCTTGGAGGGGACTGGTGATCCAGATACGCAGTATTTT
v_gene: TRBV9; abundance: NA; d_gene: TRBD1; j_gene: TRBJ2-7; CDR3aa: CASSVEGQALEQYF; CDR3nt: TGTGCCAGCAGCGTAGAGGGACAGGCCTTAGAGCAGTACTTC
v_gene: TRBV5-1; abundance: NA; d_gene: TRBD2; j_gene: TRBJ2-7; CDR3aa: CASSDPAGGYEQYF; CDR3nt: TGCGCCAGCAGCGATCCAGCGGGGGGCTACGAGCAGTACTTC
v_gene: TRBV5-1; abundance: NA; d_gene: TRBD2; j_gene: TRBJ2-3; CDR3aa: CASSLAGVGDTQYF; CDR3nt: TGCGCCAGCAGCTTAGCGGGAGTGGGAGATACGCAGTATTTT
v_gene: TRBV5-1; abundance: NA; d_gene: NA; j_gene: TRBJ2-3; CDR3aa: CASSLAWSASTDTQYF; CDR3nt: TGCGCCAGCAGCTTGGCCTGGTCAGCTAGCACAGATACGCAGTATTTT
v_gene: TRBV7-2; abundance: NA; d_gene: TRBD1; j_gene: TRBJ2-7; CDR3aa: CASSLVGQGTYEQYF; CDR3nt: TGTGCCAGCAGCTTAGTGGGACAGGGAACCTACGAGCAGTACTTC
v_gene: TRBV7-6; abundance: NA; d_gene: NA; j_gene: TRBJ2-5; CDR3aa: CASSLGNPVETQYF; CDR3nt: TGTGCCAGCAGCTTGGGGAATCCGGTGGAGACCCAGTACTTC
v_gene: TRBV30; abundance: NA; d_gene: NA; j_gene: TRBJ1-4; CDR3aa: CAWSRDTLDSLFF; CDR3nt: TGTGCCTGGAGCCGGGACACTCTCGATAGTTTGTTTTTT
v_gene: TRBV7-2; abundance: NA; d_gene: NA; j_gene: TRBJ1-1; CDR3aa: CASSRGMQTEAFF; CDR3nt: TGTGCCAGCAGCCGGGGTATGCAAACTGAAGCTTTCTTT
v_gene: TRBV10-2; abundance: NA; d_gene: TRBD1; j_gene: TRBJ1-3; CDR3aa: CATTEGRGLGGNTIYF; CDR3nt: TGCGCCACCACCGAGGGCAGGGGGCTTGGAGGAAACACCATATATTTT
v_gene: TRBV11-2; abundance: once; d_gene: TRBD1; j_gene: TRBJ2-1; CDR3aa: CASSLGDRVGNEQFF; CDR3nt: TGTGCCAGCAGCTTAGGGGACAGGGTGGGGAATGAGCAGTTCTTC
v_gene: TRBV7-2; abundance: once; d_gene: TRBD2; j_gene: TRBJ2-2; CDR3aa: CASSLRSGRAVFF; CDR3nt: TGTGCCAGCAGCTTACGGTCCGGGAGGGCGGTGTTTTTT
v_gene: TRBV6-6; abundance: NA; d_gene: TRBD1; j_gene: TRBJ1-5; CDR3aa: CASRETGNQPQHF; CDR3nt: TGTGCCAGCAGAGAGACAGGGAATCAGCCCCAGCATTTT
v_gene: TRBV2; abundance: once; d_gene: TRBD2; j_gene: TRBJ2-5; CDR3aa: CASAPFGTRTETQYF; CDR3nt: TGTGCCAGTGCTCCTTTCGGGACTAGGACCGAGACCCAGTACTTC
v_gene: TRBV6-1; abundance: NA; d_gene: NA; j_gene: TRBJ2-7; CDR3aa: CASSARDQTPYEQYF; CDR3nt: TGTGCCAGCAGTGCGCGGGATCAAACTCCCTACGAGCAGTACTTC
v_gene: TRBV10-2; abundance: NA; d_gene: TRBD1; j_gene: TRBJ2-7; CDR3aa: CAGRQGYYEQYF; CDR3nt: TGCGCCGGGAGACAGGGCTACTACGAGCAGTACTTC
v_gene: TRBV4-1; abundance: NA; d_gene: NA; j_gene: TRBJ2-1; CDR3aa: CASGQEYGLYYNEQFF; CDR3nt: TGCGCCAGCGGCCAAGAGTACGGACTGTACTACAATGAGCAGTTCTTC
v_gene: TRBV2; abundance: NA; d_gene: NA; j_gene: TRBJ2-1; CDR3aa: CASSARDSYNEQFF; CDR3nt: TGTGCCAGCAGTGCTCGAGACAGTTACAATGAGCAGTTCTTC
v_gene: TRBV14; abundance: NA; d_gene: TRBD2; j_gene: TRBJ2-5; CDR3aa: CASSHELAGVLYF; CDR3nt: TGTGCCAGCAGCCACGAACTAGCGGGGGTCCTGTACTTC
v_gene: TRBV5-6; abundance: NA; d_gene: TRBD2; j_gene: TRBJ2-3; CDR3aa: CASSTLTSGSTDTQYF; CDR3nt: TGTGCCAGCAGCACCTTGACTAGCGGGAGCACAGATACGCAGTATTTT
v_gene: TRBV5-1; abundance: NA; d_gene: TRBD1; j_gene: TRBJ2-5; CDR3aa: CASSPTQTGEETQYF; CDR3nt: TGCGCCAGCAGCCCTACCCAGACAGGGGAAGAGACCCAGTACTTC
v_gene: TRBV5-6; abundance: NA; d_gene: TRBD2; j_gene: TRBJ2-6; CDR3aa: CASSPGRGTGANVLTF; CDR3nt: TGTGCCAGCAGCCCCGGGAGGGGGACTGGGGCCAACGTCCTGACTTTC
v_gene: TRBV6-5; abundance: NA; d_gene: NA; j_gene: TRBJ1-6; CDR3aa: CASSYLQANNSPLHF; CDR3nt: TGTGCCAGCAGTTACCTCCAGGCCAATAATTCACCCCTCCACTTT
v_gene: TRBV2; abundance: NA; d_gene: TRBD2; j_gene: TRBJ2-7; CDR3aa: CASSGTSGGGSYEQYF; CDR3nt: TGTGCCAGCAGCGGGACTAGCGGGGGGGGCTCCTACGAGCAGTACTTC
v_gene: TRBV19; abundance: NA; d_gene: NA; j_gene: TRBJ1-2; CDR3aa: CASSIVGDKSGYGYTF; CDR3nt: TGTGCCAGTAGTATAGTCGGGGACAAATCTGGCTATGGCTACACCTTC
v_gene: TRBV12-1; abundance: NA; d_gene: NA; j_gene: TRBJ2-2; CDR3aa: CASSSPPLAGGPTGELFF; CDR3nt: TGTGCCAGCAGCTCCCCGCCACTAGCGGGAGGACCCACCGGGGAGCTGTTTTTT
v_gene: TRBV5-1; abundance: NA; d_gene: NA; j_gene: TRBJ2-5; CDR3aa: CASSWGDVLQETQYF; CDR3nt: TGCGCCAGCAGCTGGGGGGACGTCCTCCAAGAGACCCAGTACTTC
v_gene: TRBV27; abundance: NA; d_gene: NA; j_gene: TRBJ2-2; CDR3aa: CASNKGGGELFF; CDR3nt: TGTGCCAGCAACAAGGGAGGCGGGGAGCTGTTTTTT
v_gene: TRBV28; abundance: NA; d_gene: NA; j_gene: TRBJ2-7; CDR3aa: CASSLPGYYEQYF; CDR3nt: TGTGCCAGCAGTTTACCGGGGTACTACGAGCAGTACTTC
v_gene: TRBV30; abundance: NA; d_gene: TRBD1; j_gene: TRBJ2-7; CDR3aa: CAWSVGQGDEQYF; CDR3nt: TGTGCCTGGAGTGTAGGGCAGGGGGACGAGCAGTACTTC